Below are 9 T cell receptor beta chains sequenced from a single sample in a study of blood T cell repertoires in COVID-19. The assay was immunoSEQ multiplex PCR, and TCRdb's table has in-frame clones only and misses some. Of about 14,000 clones listed, 73% are singletons. The sample taken for sequencing was peripheral blood. The receptor source for this set is a man between 65 and 85 years old with acute or convalescent COVID-19.

This chain links TRBV28 with TRBJ2-7, with TRBD2 matching 7 bases. The J segment lost 2 bases and the V segment lost 4 bases, leaving 8 bases of the junction unmatched. This CDR3 contains 15 residues. The germline V gene encodes CDR1 MDHEN and CDR2 SYDVKM. CDR3 in amino acids: CASSSPGGPAYEQYF. The CDR3 DNA is TGTGCCAGCAGTTCGCCGGGAGGTCCTGCCTACGAGCAGTACTTC.

The genes are TRBV5-1 and TRBJ2-7; 8 nucleotides line up with TRBD2. Germline V gene data show CDR1 as SGHRS and CDR2 as YFSETQ. The CDR3 length is 14 residues. The ends lost 5 bases at V and 1 base at J; junction bases unmatched: 5. The chain's CDR3 is CASRAGLVSYEQYF. The DNA for the CDR3 is TGCGCCAGCAGAGCGGGACTAGTGTCCTACGAGCAGTACTTC.

This clone was observed a handful of times. The chain is built from TRBV6-2 or TRBV6-3 and TRBJ2-7; the match to TRBD2 covers 9 bases. The V and J ends lost 2 bases and 5 bases, in that order; junction bases with no gene match: 4. Germline V lookup: CDR1 MNHEY, CDR2 SVGEGT. The CDR3 runs to 14 residues. Here the CDR3 DNA reads TGTGCCAGCAGTTACGGGACTAGCACCGACGAGCAGTACTTC. Translation: CASSYGTSTDEQYF.

The gene calls are TRBV7-6 and TRBJ2-2, with D possibly being TRBD2 (5 bases). Trimming left V 1 base short and J 0 bases short, with 15 bases between. In germline, CDR1 is SGHVS, CDR2 FNYEAQ. This CDR3 contains 18 residues. The CDR3 DNA sequence: TGTGCCAGCAGCTTAGGGGTAACGGGAACGGCGAACACCGGGGAGCTGTTTTTT. It is translated as CASSLGVTGTANTGELFF.

J is TRBJ1-1 and V is TRBV19, with a possible D match to TRBD1 (5 bases). CDR3 length: 12 amino acids. CDR1 LNHDA and CDR2 SQIVND come from the germline V gene (reference sequence). V lost 8 bases and J 7 bases, leaving 14 bases between the germline ends. The CDR3 here is CASGRRGIEAFF. DNA of the CDR3: TGTGCCAGTGGGCGACGGGGGATTGAAGCTTTCTTT. Using reference TRBV19 and TRBJ1-1 for the parts outside the CDR3, the full variable domain is DGGITQSPKYLFRKEGQNVTLSCEQNLNHDAMYWYRQDPGQGLRLIYYSQIVNDFQKGDIAEGYSVSREKKESFPLTVTSAQKNPTAFYLCASGRRGIEAFFGQGTRLTVV.

V is TRBV6-2 or TRBV6-3 and J is TRBJ2-1; D remains unclear. This CDR3 region has 16 residues. V shed 0 bases and J shed 5 bases, with 14 bases lying between them. In germline, CDR1 is MNHEY, CDR2 SVGEGT. Written as DNA, the CDR3 is TGTGCCAGCAGTTACTCGCATAGCAAGGTGGACAATGAGCAGTTCTTC. Protein: CASSYSHSKVDNEQFF.

The rearrangement joins TRBV6-2 or TRBV6-3 to TRBJ1-1; D is uncertain. Trimming took off 2 bases at V and 4 bases at J, with 5 bases between the two ends. CDR3 length: 12 amino acids. Germline assignment: CDR1 MNHEY and CDR2 SVGEGT. CDR3 coding DNA: TGTGCCAGCAGTTACCCTTCCACTGAAGCTTTCTTT. Its translation is CASSYPSTEAFF.

V usage is TRBV3-1 (or the pseudogene TRBV3-2) and J usage is TRBJ1-5; weak D call: TRBD1 (5 bases). Trimming removed 4 bases at V and 4 bases at J, with 14 bases between. The CDR3 length is 15 residues. Germline V gene sequence: CDR1 LGHDT, CDR2 YNNKEL (reference sequence). The CDR3 region is CASSPNGGENQPQHF. The CDR3 DNA follows: TGTGCCAGCAGCCCCAACGGGGGGGAAAATCAGCCCCAGCATTTT.

CDR3 in DNA: TGTGCCAGCAGCCGGGGGGCGAGGCCAACTAATGAAAAACTGTTTTTT. This sequence encodes CASSRGARPTNEKLFF. The chain recombines TRBV5-6 with TRBJ1-4, with a possible D match to TRBD1 (6 bases). The V end lost 4 bases, the J end lost 0 bases, and 13 bases lay between the germline ends. Germline V lookup: CDR1 SGHDT, CDR2 YYEEEE. The CDR3 runs 16 residues.